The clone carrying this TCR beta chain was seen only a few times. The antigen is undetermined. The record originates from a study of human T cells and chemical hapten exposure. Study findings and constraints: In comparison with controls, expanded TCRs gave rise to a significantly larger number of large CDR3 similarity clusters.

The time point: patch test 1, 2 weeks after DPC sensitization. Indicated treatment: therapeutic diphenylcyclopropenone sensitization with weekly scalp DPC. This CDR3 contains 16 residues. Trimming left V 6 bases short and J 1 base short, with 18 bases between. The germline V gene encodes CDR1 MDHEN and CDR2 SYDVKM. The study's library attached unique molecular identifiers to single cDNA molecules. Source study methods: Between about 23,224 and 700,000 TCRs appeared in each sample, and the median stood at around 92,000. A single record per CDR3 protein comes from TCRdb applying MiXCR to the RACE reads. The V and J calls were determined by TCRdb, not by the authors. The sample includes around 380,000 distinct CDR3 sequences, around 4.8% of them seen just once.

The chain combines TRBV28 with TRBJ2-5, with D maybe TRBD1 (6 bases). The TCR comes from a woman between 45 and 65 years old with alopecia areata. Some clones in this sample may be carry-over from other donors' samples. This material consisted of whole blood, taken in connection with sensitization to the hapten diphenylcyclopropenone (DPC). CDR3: CASSANTGTLQETQYF. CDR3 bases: TGTGCCAGCAGCGCTAACACCGGGACACTCCAAGAGACCCAGTACTTC.